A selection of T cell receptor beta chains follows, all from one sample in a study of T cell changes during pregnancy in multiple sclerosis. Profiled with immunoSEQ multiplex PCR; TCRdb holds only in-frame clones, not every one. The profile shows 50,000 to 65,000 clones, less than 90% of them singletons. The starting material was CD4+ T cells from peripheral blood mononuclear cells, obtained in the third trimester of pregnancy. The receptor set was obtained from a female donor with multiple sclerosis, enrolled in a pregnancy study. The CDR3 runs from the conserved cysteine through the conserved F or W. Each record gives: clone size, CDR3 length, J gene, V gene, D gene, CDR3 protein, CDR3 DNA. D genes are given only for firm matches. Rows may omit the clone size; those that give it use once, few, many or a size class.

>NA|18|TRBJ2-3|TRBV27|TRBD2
CASSTDTGLAGVGDTQYF
TGTGCCAGCAGTACCGACACGGGACTAGCGGGAGTGGGAGATACGCAGTATTTT
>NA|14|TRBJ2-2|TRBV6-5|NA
CASSYGGYTGELFF
TGTGCCAGCAGTTACGGAGGGTACACCGGGGAGCTGTTTTTT
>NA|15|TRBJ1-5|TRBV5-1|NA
CASSLGQNSNQPQHF
TGCGCCAGCAGCTTGGGACAGAATAGCAATCAGCCCCAGCATTTT
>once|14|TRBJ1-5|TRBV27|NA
CASSLLGGGQPQHF
TGTGCCAGCAGTTTACTCGGGGGAGGTCAGCCCCAGCATTTT
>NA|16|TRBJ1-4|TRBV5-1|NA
CASKRFSDGGNEKLFF
TGCGCCAGCAAAAGGTTTTCGGACGGAGGAAATGAAAAACTGTTTTTT
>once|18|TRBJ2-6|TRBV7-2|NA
CASSSRTVWGSGANVLTF
TGTGCCAGCAGCTCTCGGACAGTCTGGGGCTCTGGGGCCAACGTCCTGACTTTC
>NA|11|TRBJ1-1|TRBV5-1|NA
CASSLDREAFF
TGCGCCAGCAGCTTGGACAGGGAAGCTTTCTTT
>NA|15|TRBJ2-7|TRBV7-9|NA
CASSSNPGLNYEQYF
TGTGCCAGCAGCAGCAATCCGGGACTTAATTACGAGCAGTACTTC
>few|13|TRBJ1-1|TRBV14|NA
CASSVFMNTEAFF
TGTGCCAGCAGCGTGTTTATGAACACTGAAGCTTTCTTT
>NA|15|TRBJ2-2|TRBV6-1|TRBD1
CASTRQGLNTGELFF
TGTGCCAGCACTCGACAGGGGCTGAACACCGGGGAGCTGTTTTTT
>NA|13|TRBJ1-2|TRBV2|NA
CASSEGTARGYTF
TGTGCCAGCAGTGAAGGAACAGCTCGGGGCTACACCTTC
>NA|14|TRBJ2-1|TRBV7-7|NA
CASSTQDSSVEQFF
TGTGCCAGCAGCACCCAGGACAGCTCCGTGGAGCAGTTCTTC
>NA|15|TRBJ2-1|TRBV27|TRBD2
CASSELLAGAPEQFF
TGTGCCAGCAGTGAATTACTAGCGGGAGCGCCTGAGCAGTTCTTC
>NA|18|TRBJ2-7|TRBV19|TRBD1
CASSISGQKFLSAYEQYF
TGTGCCAGTAGTATATCGGGACAGAAATTTCTATCCGCCTACGAGCAGTACTTC
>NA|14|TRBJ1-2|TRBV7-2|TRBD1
CASSSQQGNYGYTF
TGTGCCAGCAGCTCTCAACAGGGGAACTATGGCTACACCTTC
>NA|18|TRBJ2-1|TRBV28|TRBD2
CASSFLASGTSGSDEQFF
TGTGCCAGCAGTTTCTTAGCATCCGGGACTAGCGGGAGCGATGAGCAGTTCTTC
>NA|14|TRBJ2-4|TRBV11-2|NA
CASSLDSYANIQYF
TGTGCCAGCAGCTTAGATTCCTATGCAAACATTCAGTACTTC
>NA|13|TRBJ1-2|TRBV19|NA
CASSDTDSYGYTF
TGTGCCAGTAGTGACACGGATTCCTATGGCTACACCTTC
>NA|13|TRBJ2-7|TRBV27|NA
CASSLTGPYEQYF
TGTGCCAGCAGTTTAACAGGGCCCTACGAGCAGTACTTC
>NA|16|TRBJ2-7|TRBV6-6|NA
CASSYSAAPGGNEQYF
TGTGCCAGCAGTTACTCTGCCGCTCCCGGCGGAAACGAGCAGTACTTC
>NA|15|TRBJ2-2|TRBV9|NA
CASSVGGRRAGELFF
TGTGCCAGCAGCGTAGGGGGCAGGCGCGCCGGGGAGCTGTTTTTT
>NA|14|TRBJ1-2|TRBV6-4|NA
CASRQRTTNYGYTF
TGTGCCAGCAGGCAGAGAACTACGAACTATGGCTACACCTTC
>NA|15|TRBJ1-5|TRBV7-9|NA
CASSLGQGPQWPQHF
TGTGCCAGCAGCTTAGGCCAGGGTCCCCAATGGCCCCAGCATTTT
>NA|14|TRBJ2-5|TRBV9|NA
CASSASDRLETQYF
TGTGCCAGCAGCGCCTCCGACAGATTGGAGACCCAGTACTTC
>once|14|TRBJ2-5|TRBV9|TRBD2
CASTLGLAKETQYF
TGTGCCAGCACCTTAGGACTAGCCAAAGAGACCCAGTACTTC
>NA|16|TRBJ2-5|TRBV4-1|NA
CASSQDRRDSQETQYF
TGCGCCAGCAGCCAAGACCGGCGGGACAGCCAAGAGACCCAGTACTTC
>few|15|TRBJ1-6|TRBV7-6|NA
CASSLDGGDRTPLHF
TGTGCCAGCAGCTTAGATGGGGGGGATCGGACACCCCTCCACTTT
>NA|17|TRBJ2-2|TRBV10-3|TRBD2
CAISLGLAGGGYGELFF
TGTGCCATCAGTCTGGGACTAGCGGGAGGGGGTTACGGGGAGCTGTTTTTT
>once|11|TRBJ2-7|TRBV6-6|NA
CASRSAYEQYF
TGTGCCAGCAGAAGCGCCTACGAGCAGTACTTC